Listed here are 5 T cell receptor beta chains from one sample, sequenced in a study of T cell repertoires in urothelial bladder cancer. Libraries were prepared by immunoSEQ multiplex PCR; TCRdb keeps only in-frame clonotypes and omits some of them. The sample comprises fewer than 15,000 clones, roughly 70% of which are singletons, and 8.5% to 9% rests with the top ten. Sequencing was performed on tumor-infiltrating cells from bladder cancer. All receptors come from a human donor with urothelial carcinoma.

The chain employs TRBV7-8 and TRBJ2-3; 8 bases fit TRBD1. Germline V gene data show CDR1 as SGHVS and CDR2 as FQNEAQ. The CDR3 extends over 15 amino acids. V gave up 5 bases and J gave up 4 bases; unmatched junction bases: 8. CDR3 nucleotide sequence: TGTGCCAGCAGCAACGGACAGGGTAAAGCAGATACGCAGTATTTT. Amino acids: CASSNGQGKADTQYF.

This clone showed up just a few times. The chain has TRBV18 and TRBJ1-5, with D perhaps matching TRBD1 (5 bases). The ends were cut back, 5 bases at V and 3 bases at J, with 11 bases in the middle. This CDR3 spans 14 amino acids. Looked up from germline, CDR1 is KGHSH and CDR2 is LQKENI. CDR3 nucleotide sequence: TGTGCCAGCTCAGGGGCCAGGGACAATCAGCCCCAGCATTTT. Protein: CASSGARDNQPQHF.

This clone qualifies as medium-sized. The chain uses TRBV7-9 and TRBJ1-5; D is perhaps TRBD1 (5 bases). The CDR3 has 12 residues. Looked up from germline, CDR1 is SEHNR and CDR2 is FQNEAQ (reference sequence). Trimming pared 5 bases from V and 6 bases from J, leaving 8 bases between. CDR3 in DNA: TGTGCCAGCAGCGTGGGGGGTCAGCCCCAGCATTTT. Amino acids: CASSVGGQPQHF.

The chain links TRBV6-6 to TRBJ1-1, with 7 bases identical to TRBD1. Germline V gene data show CDR1 as MNHNY and CDR2 as SVGAGI (reference sequence). The V gene end was trimmed by 6 bases and the J gene end by 1 base; junction bases not matched to a gene: 5. This CDR3 spans 14 amino acids. CDR3 nucleotide sequence: TGTGCCAGCAGGGGGGGACAGCGGAACACTGAAGCTTTCTTT. This sequence encodes CASRGGQRNTEAFF.

V is TRBV4-2 and J is TRBJ1-1, with a weak D call TRBD1 (6 bases). This CDR3 region has 14 residues. Trimming took off 0 bases at V and 6 bases at J, with 11 bases between the two ends. CDR1 is LGHNA and CDR2 is YNFKEQ in the germline V gene. In nucleotides, the CDR3 is TGTGCCAGCAGCCAAGATACAGGGAGGGCTGAAGCTTTCTTT. Protein product: CASSQDTGRAEAFF.